A single sample gave rise to the 27 T cell receptor beta chains below, sequenced in a study of T cell responses to AZD1222 COVID-19 vaccine. Clones were read by immunoSEQ multiplex PCR, and TCRdb kept only the in-frame ones, dropping some. Here the sample spans roughly 180,000 clones, almost 95% being singletons. Sequenced here: peripheral blood, sampled on day 0 of AZD1222 vaccination. The receptors shown here come from an adult in good health.

The rearrangement links TRBV2 to TRBJ2-7; maybe TRBD2 (6 bases). Germline CDR1 and CDR2: SNHLY and FYNNEI. V lost 5 bases to trimming and J lost 0 bases, with 8 bases between them. The CDR3 loop spans 13 amino acids. This chain's CDR3 is CASSRDFSYEQYF. The DNA of the CDR3 is TGTGCCAGCAGTAGGGACTTCTCCTACGAGCAGTACTTC. Combining the CDR3 with reference TRBV2 and TRBJ2-7 gives the whole variable domain EPEVTQTPSHQVTQMGQEVILRCVPISNHLYFYWYRQILGQKVEFLVSFYNNEISEKSEIFDDQFSVERPDGSNFTLKIRSTKLEDSAMYFCASSRDFSYEQYFGPGTRLTVT.

The chain recombines TRBV6-5 with TRBJ1-1; no firm D call. Germline CDR1 reads MNHEY; CDR2 reads SVGAGI. This CDR3 is 14 amino acids long. V lost 0 bases to trimming and J lost 3 bases, with 8 bases between them. CDR3 protein: CASSYSGGDTEAFF. The CDR3 DNA follows: TGTGCCAGCAGTTACTCCGGCGGGGACACTGAAGCTTTCTTT.

This clone was counted between two and nine times. The V and J genes are TRBV7-9 and TRBJ2-2, with TRBD2 identical over 9 bases. V shed 0 bases, J shed 2 bases, and the junction held 4 bases outside the gene matches. CDR1 is SEHNR and CDR2 is FQNEAQ in the germline V gene (reference sequence). The CDR3 runs 17 residues. The CDR3 protein is CASSLASGSFNTGELFF. The CDR3 DNA follows: TGTGCCAGCAGCTTAGCTAGCGGGAGTTTCAACACCGGGGAGCTGTTTTTT.

In DNA form, the CDR3 reads TGTGCCAGCAGCACATGGGGGGGCGCGGAGGGCTACACCTTC. This encodes CASSTWGGAEGYTF. The chain links TRBV5-4 to TRBJ1-2, with D maybe TRBD1 (6 bases). The CDR3 spans 14 residues. V shed 4 bases and J shed 8 bases, with 18 bases lying between them. Germline V CDR1 and CDR2: SGHNT, YYREEE (reference sequence).

V is TRBV14 and J is TRBJ2-7; 8 positions agree with TRBD1. Germline assignment: CDR1 SGHDN and CDR2 FVKESK. The CDR3 spans 17 residues. Losses at the gene ends were 3 bases for V and 4 bases for J; bases not matched to a gene: 14. The CDR3 sequence is CASSHRRGQGASYEQYF. CDR3 nucleotides: TGTGCCAGCAGCCACCGCCGGGGCCAGGGGGCGTCTTACGAGCAGTACTTC.

The chain carries TRBV28 and TRBJ1-1; tentatively, D is TRBD1 (6 bases). CDR1 and CDR2 (germline): MDHEN, SYDVKM. Deletions cut 8 bases from V and 4 bases from J, with 20 bases between. The CDR3 length is 15 residues. This chain's CDR3 is CASGLSLGGPTEAFF. In nucleotides, the CDR3 is TGTGCCAGCGGACTGAGTCTCGGGGGGCCCACTGAAGCTTTCTTT.

The CDR3 loop is CASSLGRNEQFF. CDR3 sequence (DNA): TGTGCCAGCAGTTTAGGTAGAAATGAGCAGTTCTTC. V and J are TRBV12-3 or TRBV12-4 and TRBJ2-1; D is unresolved. This CDR3 is 12 amino acids long. V dropped 1 base and J dropped 7 bases, with 5 bases sitting between them.

The chain employs TRBV29-1 and TRBJ1-1; a possible D gene is TRBD1 (5 bases). Germline V gene lookup returns CDR1 SQVTM and CDR2 ANQGSEA. V lost 4 bases and J lost 4, with 7 bases in between. This CDR3 is built from 11 residues. The CDR3 DNA follows: TGCAGCGTTGGGAGGGGCACTGAAGCTTTCTTT. Amino acids: CSVGRGTEAFF.

This chain uses TRBV6-4 with TRBJ1-5; the D is unclear. The germline V gene has CDR1 MRHNA and CDR2 SNTAGT. V was cut by 11 bases and J by 1 base, with 24 bases left in between. The CDR3 runs to 17 residues. The CDR3 spells CAGSPRMRPRSNQPQHF. CDR3 in DNA: TGTGCCGGATCACCGCGCATGCGGCCTCGGAGCAATCAGCCCCAGCATTTT.

The chain links TRBV7-2 to TRBJ1-6, with TRBD1 identical over 7 bases. This CDR3 contains 16 residues. Per the germline V gene, CDR1 is SGHTA and CDR2 is FQGNSA. With 4 bases clipped from V and 5 bases from J, the junction kept 8 bases outside the gene matches. The DNA of the CDR3 is TGTGCCAGCAGCTACAGGACAGGTCGAAATAATTCACCCCTCCACTTT. It is translated as CASSYRTGRNNSPLHF.

The chain uses TRBV30 and TRBJ1-2; D ambiguous. The CDR3 runs to 11 residues. V dropped 3 bases and J dropped 9 bases, with 11 bases sitting between them. The germline V gene has CDR1 GTSNPN and CDR2 SVGIG (reference sequence). The CDR3 DNA sequence: TGTGCCTGGAGCCAAGGGAACCGCTACACCTTC. Translating it yields CAWSQGNRYTF.

The rearrangement uses TRBV27 and TRBJ1-1; the D is unclear. Germline loops: CDR1 MNHEY, CDR2 SMNVEV (reference sequence). This CDR3 is 15 amino acids long. Trimming stripped 4 bases from V and 4 bases from J, with 16 bases between. DNA of the CDR3: TGTGCCAGCAGTTGGTCTACTACATTTAGCACTGAAGCTTTCTTT. Its protein product is CASSWSTTFSTEAFF.

This clone was seen only once. This chain connects TRBV25-1 to TRBJ1-4, with 9 bases matching TRBD1. The CDR3 runs to 16 residues. Trimming at V came to 2 bases and at J to 8 bases, leaving 9 bases not matched to a gene. Germline lookup yields CDR1 MGHDK and CDR2 SYGVNS. For the CDR3, the DNA is TGTGCCAGCAGTGAAGTCTCCGGGACAGGGCGAGAAAAACTGTTTTTT. As protein: CASSEVSGTGREKLFF.

The rearrangement uses TRBV10-1 and TRBJ2-1; unclear D gene. Trimming removed 3 bases from V and 2 bases from J, with 14 bases in between. The CDR3 is 16 residues long. The germline V gene encodes CDR1 WNHNN and CDR2 SYGVQD (reference sequence). CDR3 sequence: CASSENPSGPYNEQFF. Written as DNA, the CDR3 is TGCGCCAGCAGTGAAAATCCTTCTGGGCCCTACAATGAGCAGTTCTTC.

This chain connects TRBV9 to TRBJ1-1, with a tentative D call TRBD1 (6 bases). Germline loops: CDR1 SGDLS, CDR2 YYNGEE. The CDR3 extends over 17 amino acids. The ends were cut back, 1 base at V and 1 base at J, with 17 bases in the middle. The CDR3 DNA reads TGTGCCAGCAGCGTATTGGCCCCCGGCAGGGGGAACACTGAAGCTTTCTTT. Its translation: CASSVLAPGRGNTEAFF.

The chain has TRBV28 and TRBJ1-6; 8 nucleotides match TRBD1. From germline, CDR1 is MDHEN and CDR2 SYDVKM. The CDR3 spans 16 residues. Trimming removed 5 bases from V and 5 bases from J; junction bases left unmatched: 8. Here the CDR3 DNA reads TGTGCCAGCAGTCCCTCTGGACAGGGAAATAATTCACCCCTCCACTTT. It is translated as CASSPSGQGNNSPLHF.

This sequence joins TRBV29-1 and TRBJ2-3, with no clear D. The germline V gene has CDR1 SQVTM and CDR2 ANQGSEA. The CDR3 is 12 amino acids. V was trimmed by 6 bases and J by 1 base, leaving 8 bases between them. The chain's CDR3 is CSVAPGTDTQYF. CDR3 DNA sequence: TGCAGCGTGGCCCCGGGCACAGATACGCAGTATTTT.

This chain joins TRBV27 and TRBJ1-5, with 7 positions matching TRBD1. This CDR3 contains 16 residues. Per germline, CDR1 MNHEY and CDR2 SMNVEV (reference sequence). Trimming removed 6 bases from V and 0 bases from J; junction bases left unmatched: 8. CDR3 protein: CASSRDSQISNQPQHF. CDR3 nucleotide sequence: TGTGCCAGCAGCCGGGACAGCCAGATTAGCAATCAGCCCCAGCATTTT.

The gene calls are TRBV7-9 and TRBJ1-1; D unresolved. With 2 bases removed from V and 0 bases from J, the gap between germline ends came to 7 bases. This CDR3 comprises 14 residues. CDR1 SEHNR and CDR2 FQNEAQ come from the germline V gene (reference sequence). The CDR3 DNA follows: TGTGCCAGCAGCTTAACACGTGTGAACACTGAAGCTTTCTTT. It translates to CASSLTRVNTEAFF.

V gene TRBV7-6 combines with J gene TRBJ1-5; D ambiguous. V gave up 0 bases and J gave up 1 base, with 10 bases separating them. Germline values: CDR1 SGHVS, CDR2 FNYEAQ. The CDR3 runs 16 residues. The CDR3 sequence: CASSLAGKESNQPQHF. CDR3 DNA: TGTGCCAGCAGCTTAGCAGGGAAGGAGAGCAATCAGCCCCAGCATTTT.

The chain uses TRBV27 and TRBJ1-6; the D is unclear. Trimming left V 6 bases short and J 7 bases short, with 16 bases between. Looked up from germline, CDR1 is MNHEY and CDR2 is SMNVEV (reference sequence). This CDR3 is built from 15 residues. The CDR3 reads CASSPYSPENSPLHF. The CDR3 DNA follows: TGTGCCAGCAGCCCCTATAGCCCGGAGAATTCACCCCTCCACTTT.

The chain has TRBV23-1 and TRBJ1-4, with D hard to call. TRBV23-1 is classed as an ORF, of uncertain function. The CDR3 is 15 residues long. Trimming took 8 bases from V and 0 from J, leaving 13 bases between them. The CDR3 spells CASPQEQATNEKLFF. For the CDR3, the DNA is TGCGCCAGCCCCCAGGAGCAGGCAACTAATGAAAAACTGTTTTTT.

This chain joins TRBV28 and TRBJ2-1, with D unresolved. The CDR3 consists of 14 residues. The V end was cut by 7 bases, the J end by 3 bases, with 13 bases between. The V gene's germline CDR1 is MDHEN and CDR2 SYDVKM. The CDR3 sequence: CASTPPGSYNEQFF. CDR3 DNA: TGTGCCAGCACCCCCCCGGGCAGCTACAATGAGCAGTTCTTC.

This chain links TRBV5-1 with TRBJ1-4; 8 bases are a match to TRBD1. The CDR3 sequence is 14 residues long. J was trimmed by 0 bases and V by 5 bases; bases with no gene match: 0. Germline CDR1 reads SGHRS; CDR2 reads YFSETQ. CDR3 coding DNA: TGCGCCAGCAGGGACAGGGCAACTAATGAAAAACTGTTTTTT. Encoded protein: CASRDRATNEKLFF.

The chain links TRBV7-2 to TRBJ2-1, with 10 bases that match TRBD2. V trimming: 6 bases; J trimming: 7 bases; junction bases outside the gene matches: 12. This CDR3 is 16 amino acids long. Per the germline V gene, CDR1 is SGHTA and CDR2 is FQGNSA. CDR3 coding DNA: TGTGCCAGCAGTTACCCCCCGAGCGGGGGGGGAAATGAGCAGTTCTTC. Amino acids: CASSYPPSGGGNEQFF.

V gene TRBV5-1 combines with J gene TRBJ2-7; D possibly uses TRBD1 or TRBD2 (5 bases each). The V gene's germline CDR1 is SGHRS and CDR2 YFSETQ. Trimming removed 2 bases at V and 0 bases at J, with 15 bases between. The CDR3 loop spans 16 amino acids. Here the CDR3 reads CASSFTGTDLSYEQYF. Here the CDR3 DNA reads TGCGCCAGCAGCTTTACCGGGACGGACCTCTCCTACGAGCAGTACTTC.

This chain joins TRBV28 and TRBJ2-7; 12 bases are a match to TRBD2. V was pared by 4 bases and J by 7 bases, with 11 bases of the junction left unmatched. The CDR3 consists of 16 residues. From germline, CDR1 is MDHEN and CDR2 SYDVKM. CDR3 sequence: CASSSGLAGPLLEQYF. The CDR3 nucleotides read TGTGCCAGCAGTTCAGGACTAGCGGGGCCTCTACTGGAGCAGTACTTC.